What follows are 32 T cell receptor beta chains derived from one specimen sequenced in a study of T cell clonotyping in hematopoietic cell transplantation. The protocol was immunoSEQ multiplex PCR, while the TCRdb copy is restricted to in-frame clones and leaves out a portion. The sample contains roughly 5,200 clones, around 17% of which appear only once. Sample: PBMCs, taken 180 days after allogeneic stem cell transplant. Receptors were obtained from a young adult male patient who had an allogeneic stem cell transplant, so the T cells may come from the graft donor. Some clones in this sample may be carry-over from other donors' samples.

V usage is TRBV28 and J usage is TRBJ1-2; 10 nucleotides agree with TRBD1. The CDR3 consists of 15 residues. The ends lost 6 bases at V and 6 bases at J; junction bases unmatched: 10. Per germline, CDR1 MDHEN and CDR2 SYDVKM. CDR3 loop: CASRTTGTGENGYTF. The CDR3 nucleotides are TGTGCCAGCAGAACAACCGGGACAGGGGAGAATGGCTACACCTTC.

The J gene is TRBJ1-3, the V gene TRBV30, with D tentatively TRBD1 (5 bases). Germline V gene lookup returns CDR1 GTSNPN and CDR2 SVGIG (reference sequence). This CDR3 contains 12 residues. V was cut by 4 bases and J by 4 bases, with 8 bases left in between. CDR3 nucleotides: TGTGCCTGGAAGGGGATCGGAAACACCATATATTTT. This gives the protein CAWKGIGNTIYF.

Within the sample, this clone is medium-sized. The J gene is TRBJ1-3, the V gene TRBV30; D remains ambiguous. This CDR3 spans 19 amino acids. Trimming took 8 bases from V and 4 from J, leaving 33 bases between them. The germline gives CDR1 GTSNPN, CDR2 SVGIG (reference sequence). CDR3 loop: CAMEALGGLNPIQGNTIYF. For the CDR3, the DNA is TGTGCCATGGAGGCCCTGGGAGGATTAAACCCGATTCAAGGAAACACCATATATTTT.

The V and J genes are TRBV30 and TRBJ1-2; D gene unclear. Trimming pared 0 bases from V and 4 bases from J, leaving 15 bases between. CDR1 and CDR2 from the germline V gene are GTSNPN and SVGIG (reference sequence). The length of the CDR3 is 15 residues. The CDR3 sequence: CAWSVSRGAVYGYTF. CDR3 nucleotide sequence: TGTGCCTGGAGTGTCAGTCGGGGAGCTGTCTATGGCTACACCTTC.

The chain links TRBV30 to TRBJ1-2; the match to TRBD1 covers 9 bases. J gave up 5 bases and V 4 bases, and 11 bases lay outside the gene matches. The CDR3 has 15 amino acids. In germline, CDR1 is GTSNPN, CDR2 SVGIG (reference sequence). The CDR3 region is CAWTEDGTGSYGYTF. The CDR3 DNA follows: TGTGCCTGGACCGAGGATGGGACAGGGTCGTATGGCTACACCTTC.

The chain carries TRBV5-6 and TRBJ2-3, with a possible D match to TRBD1 (5 bases). This CDR3 spans 14 amino acids. Germline V lookup: CDR1 SGHDT, CDR2 YYEEEE. The ends were cut back, 0 bases at V and 2 bases at J, with 7 bases in the middle. In DNA form, the CDR3 reads TGTGCCAGCAGCTTGGGGACATACACAGATACGCAGTATTTT. It specifies CASSLGTYTDTQYF.

This chain uses TRBV4-3 with TRBJ2-6; D is undetermined. Germline values: CDR1 LGHNA, CDR2 YSLEER. The CDR3 has 16 residues. V lost 0 bases to trimming and J lost 0 bases, with 6 bases between them. CDR3 coding DNA: TGCGCCAGCAGCCAAGATAGGATCTCTGGGGCCAACGTCCTGACTTTC. It is translated as CASSQDRISGANVLTF.

The gene calls are TRBV30 and TRBJ1-6; the D is unclear. The CDR3 has 12 residues. Germline assignment: CDR1 GTSNPN and CDR2 SVGIG (reference sequence). The V end was cut by 4 bases, the J end by 3 bases, with 4 bases between. CDR3 region: CAWTDYNSPLHF. CDR3 DNA: TGTGCCTGGACGGACTATAATTCACCCCTCCACTTT.

The J gene is TRBJ1-5, the V gene TRBV9; 10 bases line up with TRBD1. The V and J ends lost 3 bases and 0 bases, in that order; junction bases with no gene match: 3. Per germline, CDR1 SGDLS and CDR2 YYNGEE. This CDR3 region has 16 residues. The CDR3: CASSDGTGVSNQPQHF. CDR3 coding DNA: TGTGCCAGCAGCGATGGGACAGGGGTTAGCAATCAGCCCCAGCATTTT.

CDR3 in amino acids: CSVQDRGGYEQYF. DNA of the CDR3: TGCAGCGTACAGGACAGGGGTGGGTACGAGCAGTACTTC. The chain recombines TRBV29-1 with TRBJ2-7, with 9 nucleotides matching TRBD1. The CDR3 consists of 13 residues. V was clipped by 6 bases and J by 4 bases; unmatched bases: 7. Germline lookup yields CDR1 SQVTM and CDR2 ANQGSEA.

The rearrangement uses TRBV30 and TRBJ2-7, with TRBD1 as a possible D gene (6 bases). V was trimmed by 3 bases and J by 7 bases, leaving 13 bases between them. Germline V gives CDR1 GTSNPN, CDR2 SVGIG (reference sequence). The CDR3 is 12 amino acids. The CDR3 DNA sequence: TGTGCCTGGAGCCTACAGGGAAGGGAGCAGTACTTC. Its protein is CAWSLQGREQYF.

The chain links TRBV29-1 to TRBJ1-2; D gene uncertain. V dropped 6 bases and J dropped 8 bases, with 7 bases sitting between them. In germline, CDR1 is SQVTM, CDR2 ANQGSEA. CDR3 length equals 9 residues. The CDR3 DNA follows: TGCAGCGTCGCCGACGGCTACACCTTC. It codes for CSVADGYTF.

The CDR3, as DNA: TGTGCCAGTAGTATGGGCAGGCTCTACGAGCAGTACTTC. Amino acids: CASSMGRLYEQYF. The rearrangement links TRBV19 to TRBJ2-7; no clear D. In germline, CDR1 is LNHDA, CDR2 SQIVND (reference sequence). The CDR3 loop spans 13 amino acids. The V and J ends lost 3 bases and 3 bases respectively, with 9 bases between them.

This rearrangement joins TRBV4-2 to TRBJ2-2; TRBD1 might be the D (5 bases). Trimming cost V 0 bases and J 8 bases, with 10 bases left between them. The germline CDR1 and CDR2 sequences are LGHNA and YNFKEQ. The CDR3 length is 14 residues. The CDR3 DNA reads TGTGCCAGCAGCCAAGATTTACAGGCTGGGGAGCTGTTTTTT. Protein: CASSQDLQAGELFF.

The chain links TRBV30 to TRBJ1-6; D call uncertain. In germline, CDR1 is GTSNPN, CDR2 SVGIG (reference sequence). The V gene lost 8 bases and the J gene lost 9 bases, with 14 bases spanning the gap. The CDR3 spans 12 residues. The CDR3: CATADISSPLHF. As DNA, the CDR3 is TGTGCCACTGCCGACATTAGTTCACCCCTCCACTTT.

The chain employs TRBV6-5 and TRBJ1-6; no clear D. The germline gives CDR1 MNHEY, CDR2 SVGAGI. V lost 6 bases and J lost 12, with 9 bases in between. This CDR3 comprises 11 residues. CDR3 sequence reads: CASSPGEPLHF. The CDR3 DNA sequence: TGTGCCAGCAGCCCGGGCGAACCCCTCCACTTT.

The chain recombines TRBV30 with TRBJ2-3; D is ambiguous. Trimming left V 5 bases short and J 2 bases short, with 5 bases between. The CDR3 length is 11 residues. Per the germline V gene, CDR1 is GTSNPN and CDR2 is SVGIG (reference sequence). CDR3 coding DNA: TGTGCCTGGGCACCCACAGATACGCAGTATTTT. Amino acids: CAWAPTDTQYF.

A few counts support this clone. The chain is built from TRBV7-8 and TRBJ2-2, with 12 bases lining up with TRBD1. The CDR3 length is 20 residues. Germline lookup yields CDR1 SGHVS and CDR2 FQNEAQ. The V segment lost 4 bases and the J segment 2 bases; nucleotides outside the gene matches: 14. The CDR3 region is CASSSPRDRGPGANTGELFF. The DNA for the CDR3 is TGTGCCAGCAGCTCGCCTAGGGACAGGGGGCCTGGGGCCAACACCGGGGAGCTGTTTTTT.

The sample holds a few counts of this clone. This sequence joins TRBV13 and TRBJ2-7, with D perhaps matching TRBD2 (5 bases). Looked up from germline, CDR1 is PRHDT and CDR2 is FYEKMQ (reference sequence). Trimming pared 0 bases from V and 7 bases from J, leaving 13 bases between. The CDR3 runs 14 residues. CDR3 nucleotide sequence: TGTGCCAGCAGCTTAGGGTACGAGGGAAGGGAGCAGTACTTC. As protein: CASSLGYEGREQYF.

In its sample, this clone ranks as medium-sized. The J gene is TRBJ2-7, the V gene TRBV5-6, with D possibly matching TRBD1 (6 bases). This CDR3 is built from 13 residues. Germline loops: CDR1 SGHDT, CDR2 YYEEEE. Trimming shortened V by 4 bases and J by 3 bases, and 11 bases separated the two germline ends. The CDR3 here is CASSGDIFYEQYF. CDR3 DNA sequence: TGTGCCAGCAGCGGGGACATCTTCTACGAGCAGTACTTC.

The chain joins TRBV30 to TRBJ1-1, with D unclear. The CDR3 is 13 amino acids. Germline V gives CDR1 GTSNPN, CDR2 SVGIG (reference sequence). The V and J ends lost 1 base and 3 bases respectively, with 9 bases between them. This chain's CDR3 is CAWSEESHTEAFF. Here the CDR3 DNA reads TGTGCCTGGAGTGAGGAGAGCCACACTGAAGCTTTCTTT.

The chain couples TRBV30 to TRBJ1-6, with TRBD1 as a possible D gene (5 bases). This CDR3 region has 15 residues. Germline V lookup: CDR1 GTSNPN, CDR2 SVGIG (reference sequence). V lost 3 bases to trimming and J lost 10 bases, with 19 bases between them. CDR3 region: CAWSPDIPSGSPLHF. CDR3 sequence (DNA): TGTGCCTGGAGCCCGGACATCCCCTCCGGGTCACCCCTCCACTTT.

This clone came up a few times. The V and J genes are TRBV4-1 and TRBJ2-7; the match to TRBD2 covers 8 bases. The CDR3 totals 13 residues. V dropped 2 bases and J dropped 6; count of bases not matched to a gene: 3. The V gene's germline CDR1 is MGHRA and CDR2 YSYEKL. CDR3 DNA sequence: TGCGCCAGCAGCCAACAGCGGGAGCGCGAGCAGTACTTC. Amino acid sequence: CASSQQREREQYF.

This clone was counted only a few times. The J gene is TRBJ1-5, the V gene TRBV25-1; tentatively, D is TRBD1 (5 bases). V gave up 4 bases and J gave up 6 bases, with 19 bases separating them. This CDR3 comprises 16 residues. Per germline, CDR1 MGHDK and CDR2 SYGVNS. CDR3 nucleotide sequence: TGTGCCAGCAGTGTTCAATTACAGGAAGCAAGTCAGCCCCAGCATTTT. Residues: CASSVQLQEASQPQHF.

The CDR3 is CASSLGDRVDHTF. CDR3 nucleotides: TGTGCCAGCAGCTTGGGGGACAGGGTTGATCACACCTTC. The gene calls are TRBV5-6 and TRBJ1-2; TRBD1 matches at 9 bases. Germline loops: CDR1 SGHDT, CDR2 YYEEEE. The length of the CDR3 is 13 residues. With 0 bases clipped from V and 12 bases from J, the junction kept 6 bases outside the gene matches.

This clone was seen only a few times. J is TRBJ2-7 and V is TRBV25-1; no definite D call. The V end lost 5 bases, the J end lost 0 bases, and 8 bases lay between the germline ends. CDR3 size: 13 residues. Germline V gene data show CDR1 as MGHDK and CDR2 as SYGVNS. This CDR3 is CASSYISSYEQYF. The CDR3 coding sequence is TGTGCCAGCAGTTACATCAGCTCCTACGAGCAGTACTTC.

This clone was picked up a small number of times. This chain uses TRBV6-1 with TRBJ2-7, with D possibly matching TRBD1 (7 bases). In germline, CDR1 is MNHNS, CDR2 SASEGT. The ends were cut back, 7 bases at V and 0 bases at J, with 16 bases in the middle. This CDR3 comprises 15 residues. DNA of the CDR3: TGTGCCAGCAAGCAGGGGGGATCGAGCTCCTACGAGCAGTACTTC. The encoded protein is CASKQGGSSSYEQYF.

This rearrangement joins TRBV30 to TRBJ2-7; 9 bases align to TRBD1. This CDR3 contains 14 residues. Unmatched junction bases numbered 9, after V lost 0 bases and J lost 9 bases. Germline-derived CDR1 and CDR2 are GTSNPN and SVGIG (reference sequence). The CDR3 coding sequence is TGTGCCTGGAGTGTACAGGGGGCTGCCCCGGGGCAGTACTTC. It is translated as CAWSVQGAAPGQYF.

Only a few counts were recorded for this clone. The V and J genes are TRBV30 and TRBJ1-6; D not resolved. CDR3 length equals 11 residues. V was shortened by 0 bases and J by 10 bases, with 4 bases between the two germline ends. From germline, CDR1 is GTSNPN and CDR2 SVGIG (reference sequence). The CDR3 nucleotides read TGTGCCTGGAGTGTACGCTCACCCCTCCACTTT. Its protein product is CAWSVRSPLHF.

The chain uses TRBV30 and TRBJ2-6; D is ambiguous. CDR1 is GTSNPN, CDR2 SVGIG, per germline (reference sequence). Between the trimmed V and J ends, which lost 0 bases and 4 bases, there was a span of 7 bases. CDR3 length equals 14 residues. The CDR3 DNA reads as TGTGCCTGGAGTGTACCTGCAGGGGCCAACGTCCTGACTTTC. Encoded protein: CAWSVPAGANVLTF.

There are a few counts of this clone. Because the CDR3 is missing its conserved closing phenylalanine or tryptophan, this is likely a read error. The chain recombines TRBV4-2 with TRBJ1-2, with D possibly matching TRBD1 (6 bases). Trimming removed 6 bases at V and 6 bases at J, with 8 bases between. The CDR3 is 11 amino acids. Per the germline V gene, CDR1 is LGHNA and CDR2 is YNFKEQ. The CDR3 loop is CASRYRDGYTL. Written as DNA, the CDR3 is TGTGCCAGCAGGTACAGGGATGGCTACACCCTC.

The J gene is TRBJ1-2, the V gene TRBV5-6; 7 bases map to TRBD1. CDR3 size: 13 residues. The germline CDR1 and CDR2 sequences are SGHDT and YYEEEE. The trim removed 7 bases at V and 8 bases at J, leaving 11 bases unmatched. The chain's CDR3 is CASCQGGQGGYTF. The CDR3 DNA reads TGTGCCAGCTGCCAGGGGGGGCAAGGCGGCTACACCTTC.